The 14 T cell receptor beta chains given below trace back to one sample, sequenced in a study of patients and donors after allogeneic stem cell transplantation. TCRdb itself ran the RT-PCR reads through MiXCR, one entry per CDR3 protein. The sample lists roughly 150,000 distinct CDR3 sequences, approximately 25% occurring once. The specimen sequenced was blood, either unsorted or a sorted T cell fraction (not recorded which). The origin of the receptors is a human donor who was either an allogeneic HSCT recipient or a stem cell or donor lymphocyte infusion donor (not recorded which). It is not recorded whose cells these are; they may come from a transplant donor.

The rearrangement links TRBV20-1 to TRBJ1-5; D call uncertain. The germline V gene has CDR1 DFQATT and CDR2 SNEGSKA (reference sequence). CDR3 length: 14 residues. V gave up 0 bases and J gave up 1 base, with 7 bases separating them. The CDR3 loop reads CSARDDRSNQPQHF. CDR3 sequence (DNA): TGCAGTGCTAGAGACGATCGGAGCAATCAGCCCCAGCATTTT.

The chain combines TRBV20-1 with TRBJ1-2; a possible D gene is TRBD1 (6 bases). This CDR3 has 15 amino acids. From germline, CDR1 is DFQATT and CDR2 SNEGSKA (reference sequence). The V and J ends lost 2 bases and 8 bases respectively, with 21 bases between them. CDR3 in DNA: TGCAGTGCTAGATCCCCGGGGGCCGTGGAGCGAGGCTACACCTTC. It yields the protein CSARSPGAVERGYTF.

This clonotype was seen many times. This sequence joins TRBV7-6 and TRBJ1-5; D unclear. CDR1 and CDR2 (germline): SGHVS, FNYEAQ. The V end lost 6 bases, the J end lost 3 bases, and 15 bases lay between the germline ends. The CDR3 is made up of 15 amino acids. The CDR3 DNA is TGTGCCAGCAGTCCCGAGTCCGGGGACAATCAGCCCCAGCATTTT. Amino acids: CASSPESGDNQPQHF.

The table lists this clonotype with a few counts. The rearrangement uses TRBV29-1 and TRBJ2-4; tentative D call: TRBD1 (6 bases). V lost 7 bases and J 12 bases, leaving 16 bases between the germline ends. Per germline, CDR1 SQVTM and CDR2 ANQGSEA. The CDR3 loop spans 11 amino acids. CDR3 nucleotides: TGCAGCGCAACCCTACTGGGGGCTCAGTACTTC. It is translated as CSATLLGAQYF.

The rearrangement links TRBV7-9 to TRBJ2-3; D gene ambiguous. Germline V gene data show CDR1 as SEHNR and CDR2 as FQNEAQ (reference sequence). V gave up 7 bases and J gave up 2 bases, with 7 bases separating them. This CDR3 region has 12 residues. For the CDR3, the DNA is TGTGCCAGCAAAGATACCACAGATACGCAGTATTTT. Amino acids: CASKDTTDTQYF.

CDR3 coding DNA: TGTGCCAGCAGTTTTTGGGAACAGGACTACAATGAGCAGTTCTTC. Translated: CASSFWEQDYNEQFF. The chain recombines TRBV12-3 or TRBV12-4 with TRBJ2-1; D is possibly TRBD1 (5 bases). The CDR3 length is 15 residues. With 3 bases removed from V and 3 bases from J, the gap between germline ends came to 12 bases.

This clonotype was recorded a few times. The V and J genes are TRBV5-1 and TRBJ1-4; TRBD1 might be the D (5 bases). This CDR3 contains 16 residues. V was trimmed by 4 bases and J by 6 bases, leaving 19 bases between them. The germline V gene encodes CDR1 SGHRS and CDR2 YFSETQ. This CDR3 reads CASSGRGSGRDEKLFF. CDR3 nucleotides: TGCGCCAGCAGCGGCCGTGGGTCAGGGCGAGATGAAAAACTGTTTTTT.

The V call is TRBV5-1, the J call TRBJ2-7; 7 bases are a match to TRBD2. V dropped 4 bases and J dropped 0; count of bases not matched to a gene: 4. The CDR3 covers 14 residues. Per the germline V gene, CDR1 is SGHRS and CDR2 is YFSETQ. CDR3 nucleotides: TGCGCCAGCAGCACCCGGGACTACTCCTACGAGCAGTACTTC. Its protein product is CASSTRDYSYEQYF. Looking up the rest from reference TRBV5-1 and TRBJ2-7 gives the full variable domain: KAGVTQTPRYLIKTRGQQVTLSCSPISGHRSVSWYQQTPGQGLQFLFEYFSETQRNKGNFPGRFSGRQFSNSRSEMNVSTLELGDSALYLCASSTRDYSYEQYFGPGTRLTVT.

The rearrangement joins TRBV5-1 to TRBJ2-7; TRBD2 aligns across 8 bases. This CDR3 spans 19 amino acids. The V segment lost 1 base and the J segment 4 bases; nucleotides outside the gene matches: 19. Per the germline V gene, CDR1 is SGHRS and CDR2 is YFSETQ. CDR3 region: CASSLRPPGRGRQLYEQYF. The CDR3 DNA reads as TGCGCCAGCAGCTTGAGGCCACCCGGGCGCGGGAGGCAGTTATACGAGCAGTACTTC.

This rearrangement joins TRBV5-5 to TRBJ2-5, with D perhaps matching TRBD2 (5 bases). The CDR3 is 14 amino acids. The germline gives CDR1 SGHKS, CDR2 YYEKEE (reference sequence). Trimming pared 0 bases from V and 5 bases from J, leaving 11 bases between. CDR3 amino acids: CASSLVPDWETQYF. In nucleotides, the CDR3 is TGTGCCAGCAGCTTGGTGCCGGACTGGGAGACCCAGTACTTC.

This CDR3 reads CASSPGRSGNTIYF. The CDR3 nucleotides read TGTGCCAGCAGTCCCGGGCGCTCTGGAAACACCATATATTTT. V and J are TRBV12-3 or TRBV12-4 and TRBJ1-3; D is unresolved. The V end was cut by 5 bases, the J end by 0 bases, with 8 bases between. The CDR3 totals 14 residues.

This clonotype was recorded many times. The rearrangement links TRBV7-9 to TRBJ1-1; D is uncertain. The CDR3 length is 14 residues. Trimming cost V 5 bases and J 2 bases, with 12 bases left between them. Germline CDR1 and CDR2: SEHNR and FQNEAQ (reference sequence). CDR3 protein: CASSHLGVNTEAFF. The DNA of the CDR3 is TGTGCCAGCAGCCACTTGGGAGTTAACACTGAAGCTTTCTTT.

The V gene is TRBV12-5, the J gene TRBJ2-3; D gene uncertain. The length of the CDR3 is 11 residues. The V end was cut by 3 bases, the J end by 4 bases, with 2 bases between. Germline CDR1 LGHNT, CDR2 FRNRAP. The CDR3 DNA reads as TGTGCTAGTGGTTTAGCAGATACGCAGTATTTT. Residues: CASGLADTQYF.

This chain uses TRBV20-1 with TRBJ1-4; D may be TRBD1 (6 bases). CDR3 length: 13 amino acids. The ends were cut back, 3 bases at V and 5 bases at J, with 10 bases in the middle. From germline, CDR1 is DFQATT and CDR2 SNEGSKA (reference sequence). CDR3: CSASGGANEKLFF. CDR3 nucleotide sequence: TGCAGTGCTAGTGGGGGCGCAAATGAAAAACTGTTTTTT.